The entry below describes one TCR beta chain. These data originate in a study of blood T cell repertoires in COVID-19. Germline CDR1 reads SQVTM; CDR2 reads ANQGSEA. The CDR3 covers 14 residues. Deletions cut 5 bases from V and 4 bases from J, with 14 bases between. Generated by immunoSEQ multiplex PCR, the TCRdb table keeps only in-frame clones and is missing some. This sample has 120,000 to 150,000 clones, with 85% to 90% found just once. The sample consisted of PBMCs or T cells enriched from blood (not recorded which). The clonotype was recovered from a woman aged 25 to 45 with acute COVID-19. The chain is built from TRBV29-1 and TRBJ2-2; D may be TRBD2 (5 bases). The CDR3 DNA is TGCAGCGTTCTGGGAGTTTACGCCACCGGGGAGCTGTTTTTT. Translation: CSVLGVYATGELFF.